This T cell receptor (beta chain) stems from a study of blood T cell repertoires in COVID-19. On the study more broadly: PBMCs, B-cell-depleted T cells, or T cells were the source of the cDNA or gDNA that made up the material.

Per the germline V gene, CDR1 is SGHTS and CDR2 is YDEGEE. J gave up 5 bases and V 4 bases, and 8 bases lay outside the gene matches. The CDR3 extends over 15 amino acids. Produced via immunoSEQ multiplex PCR; TCRdb's table is partial and in-frame only. The table lists approximately 260,000 clones, about 87% of them singletons. The receptor was derived from a middle-aged woman with acute COVID-19. Input material: PBMCs or T cells enriched from blood (not recorded which). The rearrangement uses TRBV5-8 and TRBJ2-5, with TRBD1 matching 10 bases. DNA for the CDR3: TGTGCCAGCAGCAATCGGGACAGGGGTTTGGAGACCCAGTACTTC. Its protein is CASSNRDRGLETQYF.